This is a list of T cell receptor beta chains from one sample in a study of shared clonotypes between healthy human individuals. The repertoire was sequenced with immunoSEQ multiplex PCR; TCRdb's copy has only in-frame clones and lacks some. The sample consists of approximately 1,000,000 clones, about 80% of them appearing once. The material sequenced was memory CD4+ T cells from PBMCs. The receptors were sampled from a young man in good health. Some clones in this sample may be carry-over from other donors' samples. The CDR3 runs from the conserved cysteine through the conserved F or W. A D gene is named only where the DNA matches it firmly. For some rows the clone size is stated as once, few or many, or as a class when expanded; others skip it.

CDR3aa: CASSWTSGTFNEQFF
CDR3nt: TGCGCCAGCAGCTGGACTAGCGGGACTTTCAATGAGCAGTTCTTC
abundance: .
j_gene: TRBJ2-1
v_gene: TRBV5-1
d_gene: TRBD2

CDR3aa: CASSQGLAQETQYF
CDR3nt: TGTGCCAGCAGCCAAGGGCTCGCCCAAGAGACCCAGTACTTC
abundance: few
j_gene: TRBJ2-5
v_gene: TRBV4-2
d_gene: .

CDR3aa: CASSQNRDTEAFF
CDR3nt: TGTGCCAGCTCACAAAACAGGGACACTGAAGCTTTCTTT
abundance: few
j_gene: TRBJ1-1
v_gene: TRBV18
d_gene: .

CDR3aa: CAWRALQQGAGELFF
CDR3nt: TGTGCCTGGAGAGCGCTTCAACAGGGAGCCGGGGAGCTGTTTTTT
abundance: .
j_gene: TRBJ2-2
v_gene: TRBV30
d_gene: .

CDR3aa: CASSTGLAWEQYF
CDR3nt: TGTGCCAGCAGTACGGGACTAGCGTGGGAGCAGTACTTC
abundance: .
j_gene: TRBJ2-7
v_gene: TRBV7-2
d_gene: TRBD2

CDR3aa: CAWSVTLEQYF
CDR3nt: TGTGCCTGGAGTGTAACCCTAGAGCAGTACTTC
abundance: once
j_gene: TRBJ2-5
v_gene: TRBV30
d_gene: .

CDR3aa: CASSLPGAGGYGYTF
CDR3nt: TGTGCCAGCAGCTTACCGGGGGCAGGCGGCTATGGCTACACCTTC
abundance: .
j_gene: TRBJ1-2
v_gene: TRBV5-6
d_gene: .

CDR3aa: CASSRQGGSSTDTQYF
CDR3nt: TGTGCCAGCAGCCGCCAAGGCGGGAGTAGCACAGATACGCAGTATTTT
abundance: .
j_gene: TRBJ2-3
v_gene: TRBV14
d_gene: TRBD2

CDR3aa: CASSSRTSSYEQYF
CDR3nt: TGTGCCAGCAGCTCGAGGACTAGCTCCTACGAGCAGTACTTC
abundance: once
j_gene: TRBJ2-7
v_gene: TRBV7-2
d_gene: TRBD2

CDR3aa: CASSLDGGFGQYF
CDR3nt: TGTGCCAGCAGCTTAGATGGCGGTTTTGGGCAGTACTTC
abundance: .
j_gene: TRBJ2-7
v_gene: TRBV11-2
d_gene: .

CDR3aa: CASSPGGSGARANYGYTF
CDR3nt: TGTGCCAGCAGCCCAGGGGGTTCGGGGGCCAGAGCTAACTATGGCTACACCTTC
abundance: .
j_gene: TRBJ1-2
v_gene: TRBV7-2
d_gene: TRBD1

CDR3aa: CASSFDISGANVLTF
CDR3nt: TGCGCCAGCAGCTTTGACATCTCTGGGGCCAACGTCCTGACTTTC
abundance: .
j_gene: TRBJ2-6
v_gene: TRBV5-1
d_gene: .

CDR3aa: CASSFHYEQYF
CDR3nt: TGTGCCAGCAGCTTCCACTACGAGCAGTACTTC
abundance: few
j_gene: TRBJ2-7
v_gene: TRBV5-6
d_gene: .

CDR3aa: CASSRTFDQPQHF
CDR3nt: TGTGCCAGCAGCCGGACCTTTGATCAGCCCCAGCATTTT
abundance: few
j_gene: TRBJ1-5
v_gene: TRBV5-5
d_gene: .

CDR3aa: CASSLQTGKNTGELFF
CDR3nt: TGTGCCAGCTCACTCCAGACAGGGAAGAACACCGGGGAGCTGTTTTTT
abundance: .
j_gene: TRBJ2-2
v_gene: TRBV18
d_gene: TRBD1

CDR3aa: CATSRPNTEETQYF
CDR3nt: TGTGCCACCAGCAGACCTAACACCGAAGAGACCCAGTACTTC
abundance: .
j_gene: TRBJ2-5
v_gene: TRBV15
d_gene: .

CDR3aa: CASSSTSGAGEQYF
CDR3nt: TGCGCCAGCAGCTCAACTAGCGGGGCTGGCGAGCAGTACTTC
abundance: .
j_gene: TRBJ2-7
v_gene: TRBV5-1
d_gene: TRBD2

CDR3aa: CASSPSNGYEQYF
CDR3nt: TGTGCCAGCAGCCCAAGCAATGGCTACGAGCAGTACTTC
abundance: .
j_gene: TRBJ2-7
v_gene: TRBV7-9
d_gene: .

CDR3aa: CASSLGDRGRSGYTF
CDR3nt: TGTGCCAGCAGTTTGGGGGACAGGGGGCGTAGTGGCTACACCTTC
abundance: .
j_gene: TRBJ1-2
v_gene: TRBV28
d_gene: TRBD1

CDR3aa: CASSHRGPREAFF
CDR3nt: TGTGCCAGCAGCCATAGGGGGCCTCGGGAGGCTTTCTTT
abundance: .
j_gene: TRBJ1-1
v_gene: TRBV28
d_gene: TRBD1

CDR3aa: CASRKMETGGNQPQHF
CDR3nt: TGTGCCAGCAGAAAAATGGAGACAGGTGGAAATCAGCCCCAGCATTTT
abundance: .
j_gene: TRBJ1-5
v_gene: TRBV2
d_gene: .

CDR3aa: CASSHRLAGAQETQYF
CDR3nt: TGTGCCAGCAGCCATAGACTAGCGGGGGCACAAGAGACCCAGTACTTC
abundance: .
j_gene: TRBJ2-5
v_gene: TRBV14
d_gene: TRBD2

CDR3aa: CASSLAASGWYEQFF
CDR3nt: TGTGCCAGCAGCTTAGCGGCTAGCGGGTGGTATGAGCAGTTCTTC
abundance: .
j_gene: TRBJ2-1
v_gene: TRBV7-2
d_gene: TRBD2

CDR3aa: CASSPPGRGYVEQYF
CDR3nt: TGTGCCAGCAGCCCACCGGGAAGGGGTTACGTCGAGCAGTACTTC
abundance: once
j_gene: TRBJ2-7
v_gene: TRBV28
d_gene: .

CDR3aa: CASSLQRGDTQYF
CDR3nt: TGTGCCAGCAGCTTACAACGAGGAGATACGCAGTATTTT
abundance: .
j_gene: TRBJ2-3
v_gene: TRBV7-3
d_gene: .